This T cell receptor (beta chain) was sequenced during a study of blood T cell repertoires in COVID-19. The authors' processing: By means of reference gene primer amplification, nucleated cell counts were estimated. Libraries were prepared by immunoSEQ multiplex PCR; TCRdb keeps only in-frame clonotypes and omits some of them. That table supplies the V and J calls and clone size; D and trimming were determined from the DNA. The data show 100,000 to 150,000 clones, with 75% to 90% seen just once and around 4.5% held by the top ten. The TCR comes from a man in his fifties or sixties with COVID-19, enrolled during active disease. Sequencing was performed on peripheral blood.

CDR3 nucleotides: TGTGCCAGCAGCCCCGGGACAGGGGCCTATGGCTACACCTTC. Protein product: CASSPGTGAYGYTF. J is TRBJ1-2 and V is TRBV7-9; 10 positions match TRBD1. Looked up from germline, CDR1 is SEHNR and CDR2 is FQNEAQ (reference sequence). With V trimmed by 5 bases and J by 4 bases, 4 bases remained unmatched. The CDR3 is made up of 14 amino acids.